This TCR beta chain derives from a study of T cell repertoires in cytomegalovirus infection. Across the study: The public TCR beta signatures pointed to both CMV infection and matching HLA type.

Note on this clonotype: One end of the junction is discordant with germline, which a read error may explain.

TCRdb used MiXCR to reprocess the reads, holding one entry per CDR3 protein. The data hold 200,000 to 300,000 distinct CDR3 sequences, with roughly an eighth observed a single time. The CDR3 contains 10 residues. V and J are TRBV12-3 or TRBV12-4 and TRBJ1-2; D might be TRBD1 (5 bases). The sample taken for sequencing was PBMCs. The source is a human donor in good health (CMV status not recorded). Some clones in this sample may be carry-over from other donors' samples. CDR3 sequence: CASSRTRARF. The CDR3 DNA follows: TGTGCCAGCAGTAGGACAAGGGCGCGCTTC.